This T cell receptor beta chain stems from a study of response to subunit inactivated influenza vaccine. TCRdb independently ran MiXCR on the RT-PCR reads; one entry per CDR3 protein. The sample consists of approximately 520,000 distinct CDR3 sequences, around 25% of them appearing once. The CDR3 contains 15 residues. Germline assignment: CDR1 MGHDK and CDR2 SYGVNS. V gave up 2 bases and J gave up 5 bases; unmatched junction bases: 2. This clonotype was detected only a few times. Its specificity is not known. Study findings and constraints: Each seasonal influenza vaccination, the authors suggested, recruits few new T cells.

The chain combines TRBV25-1 with TRBJ1-3; TRBD1 aligns across 11 bases. This TCR was sampled from a man in his fifties who received an inactivated influenza vaccine. The sequenced sample was CD4+ T cells sorted from PBMCs, obtained less than 6 days after vaccination. The CDR3 here is CASSEGQGARNTIYF. The DNA of the CDR3 is TGTGCCAGCAGTGAAGGACAGGGGGCCAGAAACACCATATATTTT.